The 7 T cell receptor beta chains reported below all come from one sample, sequenced in a study of T cell clones after liver transplantation. Sequencing used immunoSEQ multiplex PCR; TCRdb keeps in-frame clones, though not all of them. The sample records approximately 55,000 clones, over 55% being singletons. The material was CD4+ T cells from blood, obtained about 56 months after liver transplant. Receptors originate from a human patient who received a liver transplant. Certain T cells may be donor cells from the graft.

The rearrangement uses TRBV7-8 and TRBJ2-7, with a possible D match to TRBD1 (5 bases). CDR1 and CDR2 from the germline V gene are SGHVS and FQNEAQ. This CDR3 spans 12 amino acids. Trimming pared 5 bases from V and 3 bases from J, leaving 8 bases between. The CDR3 region has the DNA TGTGCCAGCAGCACGGACAACTACGAGCAGTACTTC. This translates into CASSTDNYEQYF.

CDR3 loop: CASSISGDLRKQYF. The CDR3, as DNA: TGCGCCAGCAGTATTAGCGGGGACCTACGAAAGCAGTACTTC. This chain connects TRBV10-1 to TRBJ2-7, with 8 bases fitting TRBD2. V shed 5 bases, J shed 8 bases, and the junction held 11 bases outside the gene matches. This CDR3 comprises 14 residues. From germline, CDR1 is WNHNN and CDR2 SYGVQD (reference sequence).

The chain joins TRBV6-1 to TRBJ2-5; maybe TRBD2 (5 bases). There are 15 residues in the CDR3. The germline V gene encodes CDR1 MNHNS and CDR2 SASEGT. V gave up 1 base and J gave up 2 bases, with 11 bases separating them. CDR3 region: CASSEGWERQETQYF. The CDR3 DNA follows: TGTGCCAGCAGTGAAGGTTGGGAGCGGCAAGAGACCCAGTACTTC.

This clone was detected only once. The V and J genes are TRBV30 and TRBJ1-5, with D possibly matching TRBD1 (6 bases). Trimming took 4 bases from V and 2 from J, leaving 15 bases between them. The germline V gene has CDR1 GTSNPN and CDR2 SVGIG (reference sequence). The CDR3 consists of 15 residues. The CDR3 protein is CAWNIGGGGNQPQHF. The DNA for the CDR3 is TGTGCCTGGAACATAGGGGGTGGTGGCAATCAGCCCCAGCATTTT.

This chain joins TRBV28 and TRBJ1-4; D gene ambiguous. V was clipped by 6 bases and J by 8 bases, with 10 bases between them. This CDR3 spans 12 amino acids. Germline values: CDR1 MDHEN, CDR2 SYDVKM. The CDR3 DNA reads as TGTGCCAGCAGCCCTCGTGTGGAAAAACTGTTTTTT. Translating gives CASSPRVEKLFF. The variable domain in full, with the rest retrieved from reference TRBV28 and TRBJ1-4, is DVKVTQSSRYLVKRTGEKVFLECVQDMDHENMFWYRQDPGLGLRLIYFSYDVKMKEKGDIPEGYSVSREKKERFSLILESASTNQTSMYLCASSPRVEKLFFGSGTQLSVL.

This clone turned up a few times. V and J are TRBV18 and TRBJ1-6; maybe TRBD1 (6 bases). CDR1 is KGHSH, CDR2 LQKENI, per germline. V was trimmed by 3 bases and J by 7 bases, leaving 16 bases between them. The CDR3 runs 16 residues. The CDR3 reads CASSPAGDIPNSPLHF. As DNA, the CDR3 is TGTGCCAGCTCACCGGCCGGGGACATCCCAAATTCACCCCTCCACTTT.

This clone was seen more than once but under ten times. The chain uses TRBV10-1 and TRBJ1-4; D not certain. V lost 4 bases, J lost 5 bases, and 11 bases lay in between. The germline CDR1 and CDR2 sequences are WNHNN and SYGVQD (reference sequence). The CDR3 has 14 residues. The CDR3: CASSAEGGNEKLFF. CDR3 in DNA: TGCGCCAGCAGTGCCGAAGGAGGGAATGAAAAACTGTTTTTT.